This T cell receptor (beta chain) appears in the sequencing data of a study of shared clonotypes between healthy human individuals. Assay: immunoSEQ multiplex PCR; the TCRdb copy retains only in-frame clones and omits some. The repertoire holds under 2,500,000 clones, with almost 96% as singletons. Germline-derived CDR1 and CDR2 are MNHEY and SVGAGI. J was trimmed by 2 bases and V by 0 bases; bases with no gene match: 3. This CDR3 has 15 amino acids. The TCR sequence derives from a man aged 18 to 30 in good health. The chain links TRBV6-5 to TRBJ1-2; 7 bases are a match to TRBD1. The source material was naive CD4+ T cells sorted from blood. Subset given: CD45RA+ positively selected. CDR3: CASSYSGQTNYGYTF. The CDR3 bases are TGTGCCAGCAGTTACTCGGGACAGACCAACTATGGCTACACCTTC.